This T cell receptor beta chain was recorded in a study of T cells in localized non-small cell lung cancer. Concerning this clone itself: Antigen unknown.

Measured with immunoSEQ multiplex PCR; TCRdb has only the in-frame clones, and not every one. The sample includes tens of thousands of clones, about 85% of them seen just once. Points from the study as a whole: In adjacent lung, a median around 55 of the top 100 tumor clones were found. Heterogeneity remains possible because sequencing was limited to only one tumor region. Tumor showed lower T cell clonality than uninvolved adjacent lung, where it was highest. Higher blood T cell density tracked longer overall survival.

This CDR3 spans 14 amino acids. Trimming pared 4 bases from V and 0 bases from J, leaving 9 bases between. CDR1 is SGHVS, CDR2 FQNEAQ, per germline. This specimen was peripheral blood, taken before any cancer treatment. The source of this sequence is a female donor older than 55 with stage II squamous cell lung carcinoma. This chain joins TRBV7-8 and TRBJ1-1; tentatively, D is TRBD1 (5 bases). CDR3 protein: CASSSWGVNTEAFF. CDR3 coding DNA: TGTGCCAGCAGCTCCTGGGGGGTGAACACTGAAGCTTTCTTT.